This passage covers 14 T cell receptor beta chains from one sample sequenced in a study of cytomegalovirus exposure and HLA in healthy donors. The study ran its PCR with 60 Vbeta and 13 Jbeta primers. TCRdb keeps only in-frame clones here, not all; method: immunoSEQ multiplex PCR. The sample records 140,000 or so clones, approximately 80% being singletons. Sequencing was performed on PBMCs. All receptors come from a middle-aged man in good health and CMV-seronegative.

This clone was recorded only once. The V gene is TRBV2, the J gene TRBJ2-7; D is perhaps TRBD1 (6 bases). The CDR3 is made up of 14 amino acids. V shed 4 bases and J shed 5 bases, with 15 bases lying between them. Per germline, CDR1 SNHLY and CDR2 FYNNEI. CDR3 region: CASSVLTGLDEQYF. DNA for the CDR3: TGTGCCAGCAGTGTTCTTACAGGGTTAGACGAGCAGTACTTC.

This CDR3 is CATTLGTASTDTQYF. The CDR3 DNA reads as TGTGCCACCACCCTAGGCACGGCTAGCACAGATACGCAGTATTTT. The chain joins TRBV15 to TRBJ2-3; no firm D call. Trimming took off 7 bases at V and 0 bases at J, with 14 bases between the two ends. The CDR3 extends over 15 amino acids. Germline values: CDR1 LNHNV, CDR2 YYDKDF (reference sequence).

The count of this clone is one. The gene calls are TRBV28 and TRBJ2-3, with TRBD2 identical over 8 bases. The CDR3 length is 14 residues. The germline CDR1 and CDR2 sequences are MDHEN and SYDVKM. V dropped 5 bases and J dropped 4; count of bases not matched to a gene: 5. CDR3 amino acids: CASSLGLAPDTQYF. CDR3 bases: TGTGCCAGCAGTCTTGGACTAGCTCCAGATACGCAGTATTTT.

In this sample, this clone turned up a few times. The chain combines TRBV11-2 with TRBJ2-5, with TRBD2 matching over 9 bases. CDR1 is SGHAT, CDR2 FQNNGV, per germline. J lost 1 base, V lost 5 bases, and 8 bases had no gene match. This CDR3 comprises 16 residues. In DNA form, the CDR3 reads TGTGCCAGCAGCCGAGCGGGGGGCGGATTCCAAGAGACCCAGTACTTC. As protein: CASSRAGGGFQETQYF.

For the CDR3, the DNA is TGCGCCAGCAGCAGGACCCTTGGGACAGGGACCCACACTGAAGCTTTCTTT. Its translation is CASSRTLGTGTHTEAFF. The chain uses TRBV5-1 and TRBJ1-1, with TRBD1 matching over 9 bases. The germline CDR1 and CDR2 sequences are SGHRS and YFSETQ. The V and J ends lost 4 bases and 3 bases, in that order; junction bases with no gene match: 13. CDR3 length equals 17 residues. Drawing the rest from reference TRBV5-1 and TRBJ1-1, the complete variable domain is KAGVTQTPRYLIKTRGQQVTLSCSPISGHRSVSWYQQTPGQGLQFLFEYFSETQRNKGNFPGRFSGRQFSNSRSEMNVSTLELGDSALYLCASSRTLGTGTHTEAFFGQGTRLTVV.

This chain joins TRBV30 and TRBJ1-1; D gene uncertain. Trimming took 2 bases from V and 2 from J, leaving 3 bases between them. Germline V gene lookup returns CDR1 GTSNPN and CDR2 SVGIG (reference sequence). This CDR3 region has 11 residues. CDR3 sequence reads: CAWSHNTEAFF. The CDR3 DNA reads TGTGCCTGGAGTCATAACACTGAAGCTTTCTTT.

This chain connects TRBV7-2 to TRBJ2-3, with a weak D call TRBD2 (5 bases). The CDR3 loop spans 14 amino acids. V was shortened by 3 bases and J by 2 bases, with 9 bases between the two germline ends. Germline V gives CDR1 SGHTA, CDR2 FQGNSA. The DNA of the CDR3 is TGTGCCAGCAGCTTTTCCGGGGACACAGATACGCAGTATTTT. Translating it yields CASSFSGDTDTQYF.

The chain recombines TRBV14 with TRBJ2-1, with a tentative D call TRBD1 (6 bases). Germline CDR1 SGHDN, CDR2 FVKESK. V shed 4 bases and J shed 2 bases, with 15 bases lying between them. CDR3 length: 16 residues. The CDR3 sequence is CASSRTAKITYNEQFF. Here the CDR3 DNA reads TGTGCCAGCAGCCGGACAGCCAAAATTACCTACAATGAGCAGTTCTTC.

The rearrangement joins TRBV18 to TRBJ1-4, with 8 bases matching TRBD1. J gave up 7 bases and V 2 bases, and 3 bases lay outside the gene matches. The CDR3 contains 14 residues. Germline lookup yields CDR1 KGHSH and CDR2 LQKENI. CDR3 protein: CASSPTGGGEKLFF. CDR3 DNA: TGTGCCAGCTCACCAACAGGGGGAGGTGAAAAACTGTTTTTT.

V and J are TRBV7-9 and TRBJ1-1, with TRBD1 as a possible D gene (5 bases). There are 15 residues in the CDR3. Germline V lookup: CDR1 SEHNR, CDR2 FQNEAQ (reference sequence). Trimming stripped 2 bases from V and 5 bases from J, with 15 bases between. CDR3 amino acids: CASSLFGAMGTEAFF. As DNA, the CDR3 is TGTGCCAGCAGCTTATTTGGGGCAATGGGGACTGAAGCTTTCTTT.

This clone was counted a single time. The V and J genes are TRBV7-8 and TRBJ1-3; D might be TRBD1 (6 bases). The length of the CDR3 is 13 residues. Trimming removed 3 bases at V and 8 bases at J, with 11 bases between. The germline CDR1 and CDR2 sequences are SGHVS and FQNEAQ. The CDR3 sequence: CASSFEGGHTIYF. The DNA for the CDR3 is TGTGCCAGCAGCTTCGAAGGGGGACACACCATATATTTT.

This clone was picked up one time. J is TRBJ2-1 and V is TRBV30, with D perhaps TRBD1 (5 bases). Per the germline V gene, CDR1 is GTSNPN and CDR2 is SVGIG (reference sequence). This CDR3 is 15 amino acids long. The V gene lost 2 bases and the J gene lost 4 bases, with 15 bases spanning the gap. CDR3 nucleotide sequence: TGTGCCTGGAGTCCTGGCAGGGCGCCTTACAATGAGCAGTTCTTC. Amino acid sequence: CAWSPGRAPYNEQFF.

The rearrangement uses TRBV2 and TRBJ1-5, with D maybe TRBD1 (6 bases). Germline values: CDR1 SNHLY, CDR2 FYNNEI. Trimming removed 5 bases from V and 0 bases from J, with 11 bases in between. The CDR3 extends over 15 amino acids. CDR3: CASSQDRHSNQPQHF. The DNA of the CDR3 is TGTGCCAGCAGTCAAGACAGGCATAGCAATCAGCCCCAGCATTTT.

V is TRBV4-3 and J is TRBJ2-2; possibly TRBD2 for D (6 bases). With 0 bases removed from V and 5 bases from J, the gap between germline ends came to 7 bases. Germline V gives CDR1 LGHNA, CDR2 YSLEER. The CDR3 is 14 residues long. The CDR3: CASSQEAGTGELFF. The DNA of the CDR3 is TGCGCCAGCAGCCAAGAGGCGGGGACCGGGGAGCTGTTTTTT.